These 16 T cell receptor beta chains were sequenced from one sample in a study of blood T cell repertoires in COVID-19. Sequencing used immunoSEQ multiplex PCR; TCRdb keeps in-frame clones, though not all of them. The profile shows roughly 300,000 clones, more than 85% of them singletons. The material sequenced was PBMCs or T cells enriched from blood (not recorded which). Every receptor here comes from a woman between 25 and 40 years old who had recovered from COVID-19.

The chain links TRBV14 to TRBJ1-6, with D unclear. The germline V gene encodes CDR1 SGHDN and CDR2 FVKESK. CDR3 size: 18 residues. With 2 bases removed from V and 0 bases from J, the gap between germline ends came to 14 bases. The CDR3 loop is CASSQTPGRRSYNSPLHF. For the CDR3, the DNA is TGTGCCAGCAGCCAAACCCCGGGGAGGCGCTCCTATAATTCACCCCTCCACTTT.

The chain is built from TRBV5-4 and TRBJ2-7; TRBD2 might be the D (6 bases). Germline CDR1 SGHNT, CDR2 YYREEE (reference sequence). V was clipped by 4 bases and J by 6 bases, with 14 bases between them. The CDR3 sequence is 13 residues long. The CDR3 spells CASSRDSPGEQYF. CDR3 bases: TGTGCCAGCAGCAGGGACTCTCCGGGCGAGCAGTACTTC.

The V call is TRBV6-6, the J call TRBJ1-2; D gene ambiguous. From germline, CDR1 is MNHNY and CDR2 SVGAGI (reference sequence). CDR3 size: 16 residues. V lost 0 bases, J lost 4 bases, and 15 bases lay in between. The CDR3 DNA sequence: TGTGCCAGCAGTTACTCGGCCGCAGGATCTATCTATGGCTACACCTTC. Translating gives CASSYSAAGSIYGYTF.

The chain links TRBV11-1 to TRBJ2-3, with 8 nucleotides matching TRBD2. Germline CDR1 SGHAT, CDR2 FQDESV (reference sequence). V lost 7 bases, J lost 2 bases, and 8 bases stayed unmatched. There are 15 residues in the CDR3. Written as DNA, the CDR3 is TGTGCCAGCAATCGGGGGGGGCTGTACACAGATACGCAGTATTTT. Translation: CASNRGGLYTDTQYF. Using reference TRBV11-1 and TRBJ2-3 for the parts outside the CDR3, the full variable domain is EAEVAQSPRYKITEKSQAVAFWCDPISGHATLYWYRQILGQGPELLVQFQDESVVDDSQLPKDRFSAERLKGVDSTLKIQPAELGDSAMYLCASNRGGLYTDTQYFGPGTRLTVL.

The gene calls are TRBV6-5 and TRBJ2-1; D is possibly TRBD2 (6 bases). CDR1 and CDR2 (germline): MNHEY, SVGAGI. The V gene lost 7 bases and the J gene lost 0 bases, with 10 bases spanning the gap. CDR3 size: 14 residues. The chain's CDR3 is CASKLGGSYNEQFF. CDR3 coding DNA: TGTGCCAGCAAATTGGGGGGCTCCTACAATGAGCAGTTCTTC.

The chain links TRBV6-5 to TRBJ1-6; D might be TRBD1 (5 bases). The CDR3 has 15 residues. Deletions cut 6 bases from V and 4 bases from J, with 13 bases between. Germline values: CDR1 MNHEY, CDR2 SVGAGI. The CDR3 is CASSRSGGYNSPLHF. The CDR3 coding sequence is TGTGCCAGCAGCAGATCCGGGGGGTATAATTCACCCCTCCACTTT.

The V and J genes are TRBV5-1 and TRBJ1-1; maybe TRBD1 (6 bases). The CDR3 is made up of 14 amino acids. Germline V gene data show CDR1 as SGHRS and CDR2 as YFSETQ. V was shortened by 4 bases and J by 6 bases, with 16 bases between the two germline ends. The CDR3 loop reads CASSLLQGTAEAFF. CDR3 sequence (DNA): TGCGCCAGCAGCCTATTACAGGGTACGGCTGAAGCTTTCTTT.

The chain combines TRBV13 with TRBJ2-2; 8 bases fit TRBD1. Germline CDR1 reads PRHDT; CDR2 reads FYEKMQ (reference sequence). Losses at the gene ends were 0 bases for V and 2 bases for J; bases not matched to a gene: 2. CDR3 length: 16 residues. The CDR3 loop is CASSLGRGPNTGELFF. CDR3 DNA sequence: TGTGCCAGCAGCTTAGGCAGGGGGCCTAACACCGGGGAGCTGTTTTTT.

The CDR3 loop reads CAWSLFGRGSFYNEQFF. CDR3 DNA: TGTGCCTGGAGTCTTTTCGGGCGGGGGTCCTTCTACAATGAGCAGTTCTTC. V gene TRBV30 combines with J gene TRBJ2-1; 7 nucleotides agree with TRBD2. The ends lost 2 bases at V and 3 bases at J; junction bases unmatched: 13. Germline assignment: CDR1 GTSNPN and CDR2 SVGIG (reference sequence). CDR3 length: 17 amino acids.

This sequence joins TRBV28 and TRBJ1-3, with no clear D. The germline V and J ends were trimmed by 5 bases and 4 bases, with 15 bases remaining between them. Germline values: CDR1 MDHEN, CDR2 SYDVKM. The CDR3 loop spans 15 amino acids. CDR3 bases: TGTGCCAGCAGTCCGGGTCAGTCCTGGGGAAACACCATATATTTT. Its translation: CASSPGQSWGNTIYF.

This clone was seen just once. The chain links TRBV30 to TRBJ1-1; perhaps TRBD1 as D (5 bases). The V gene's germline CDR1 is GTSNPN and CDR2 SVGIG (reference sequence). The CDR3 contains 13 residues. V was clipped by 8 bases and J by 0 bases, with 13 bases between them. The CDR3 sequence is CAHHAGLNTEAFF. The CDR3 DNA reads as TGTGCCCACCATGCAGGGCTGAACACTGAAGCTTTCTTT.

V is TRBV25-1 and J is TRBJ2-2, with D uncertain. Germline CDR1 reads MGHDK; CDR2 reads SYGVNS. Trimming cost V 5 bases and J 4 bases, with 5 bases left between them. This CDR3 contains 12 residues. For the CDR3, the DNA is TGTGCCAGCAGTCTTGTCACCGGGGAGCTGTTTTTT. Translating gives CASSLVTGELFF.

The chain recombines TRBV4-1 with TRBJ2-5; 9 bases are a match to TRBD2. Germline-derived CDR1 and CDR2 are MGHRA and YSYEKL. The V gene end was trimmed by 1 base and the J gene end by 5 bases; junction bases not matched to a gene: 8. This CDR3 region has 16 residues. The CDR3 DNA is TGCGCCAGCAGCCAAGTTTGGACTAGCGAGTTCGAGACCCAGTACTTC. It yields the protein CASSQVWTSEFETQYF.

The genes are TRBV7-9 and TRBJ2-5; possibly TRBD1 for D (5 bases). This CDR3 region has 12 residues. Trimming removed 5 bases from V and 3 bases from J, with 7 bases in between. Germline CDR1 and CDR2: SEHNR and FQNEAQ (reference sequence). The CDR3, as DNA: TGTGCCAGCAGCGAGACAGAAGAGACCCAGTACTTC. Translation gives CASSETEETQYF.

This rearrangement joins TRBV7-9 to TRBJ2-7, with D perhaps matching TRBD1 (6 bases). This CDR3 comprises 16 residues. Germline CDR1 and CDR2: SEHNR and FQNEAQ (reference sequence). Trimming pared 4 bases from V and 0 bases from J, leaving 16 bases between. CDR3 nucleotide sequence: TGTGCCAGCAGCTCCCTAGGGGGTCCCAGCTCCTACGAGCAGTACTTC. As protein: CASSSLGGPSSYEQYF.

This clone was counted once. The chain joins TRBV10-1 to TRBJ2-5; 9 nucleotides agree with TRBD1. Germline trimming cut 2 bases from V and 2 bases from J; bases unmatched to any gene: 3. Germline V gene data show CDR1 as WNHNN and CDR2 as SYGVQD (reference sequence). The CDR3 runs 15 residues. In nucleotides, the CDR3 is TGCGCCAGCAGTGAGGCCGGGACAGGGCAAGAGACCCAGTACTTC. Translated: CASSEAGTGQETQYF.